The 23 T cell receptor beta chains below all came from one sample that was sequenced in a study of blood T cells in healthy people across ages. The authors ran a second PCR of about 6 to 11 cycles using a sample-barcoded 5' primer and a J-beta primer mix. TCRdb used MiXCR to reprocess the 5' RACE reads, holding one entry per CDR3 protein. The repertoire holds 700,000 to 800,000 distinct CDR3 sequences, with roughly two fifths as singletons. Material: blood. These receptors all stem from an older woman in good health.

This clonotype appeared a few times. The rearrangement links TRBV12-3 or TRBV12-4 to TRBJ2-7; 8 bases align to TRBD1. The CDR3 length is 13 residues. J was trimmed by 1 base and V by 6 bases; bases with no gene match: 2. CDR3 in DNA: TGTGCCAGCAGCTGGACAGGGTCCTACGAGCAGTACTTC. It specifies CASSWTGSYEQYF.

The V call is TRBV20-1, the J call TRBJ2-1, with TRBD2 as a possible D gene (6 bases). The V end was cut by 5 bases, the J end by 0 bases, with 11 bases between. The CDR3 is 14 residues long. The germline CDR1 and CDR2 sequences are DFQATT and SNEGSKA (reference sequence). CDR3 loop: CSAGTGSSYNEQFF. In DNA form, the CDR3 reads TGCAGTGCTGGAACCGGGAGCTCCTACAATGAGCAGTTCTTC.

This sequence joins TRBV11-2 and TRBJ2-3; 10 bases line up with TRBD2. The CDR3 has 17 amino acids. Germline loops: CDR1 SGHAT, CDR2 FQNNGV. J lost 4 bases, V lost 2 bases, and 9 bases had no gene match. The CDR3: CASSLLGTSVPADTQYF. For the CDR3, the DNA is TGTGCCAGCAGCTTACTTGGGACTAGCGTCCCAGCAGATACGCAGTATTTT.

The chain couples TRBV2 to TRBJ1-4, with 7 nucleotides matching TRBD1. The CDR3 spans 14 residues. The V and J ends lost 7 bases and 7 bases, in that order; junction bases with no gene match: 9. Germline V gene data show CDR1 as SNHLY and CDR2 as FYNNEI. The DNA for the CDR3 is TGTGCCAGCACTAAGGGACAGAGGGCTGAAAAACTGTTTTTT. It yields the protein CASTKGQRAEKLFF.

This clonotype was picked up a small number of times. The chain links TRBV7-2 to TRBJ2-3; 7 nucleotides agree with TRBD2. Germline V CDR1 and CDR2: SGHTA, FQGNSA. This CDR3 region has 16 residues. V dropped 2 bases and J dropped 11; count of bases not matched to a gene: 16. CDR3 nucleotide sequence: TGTGCCAGCAGCTTATGGGTGGTAGCGGGCGGAGGTAGGCAGTATTTT. Encoded protein: CASSLWVVAGGGRQYF.

This chain joins TRBV5-1 and TRBJ1-1; 7 bases are shared with TRBD1. Germline CDR1 reads SGHRS; CDR2 reads YFSETQ. With V trimmed by 4 bases and J by 1 base, 4 bases remained unmatched. This CDR3 spans 14 amino acids. The CDR3 nucleotides are TGCGCCAGCAGCGTACGACAGGGGAACACTGAAGCTTTCTTT. Amino acid sequence: CASSVRQGNTEAFF.

On this clonotype itself: Just one base apart from a much larger clone, this may be a read error. The genes are TRBV13 and TRBJ2-5, with D perhaps TRBD2 (5 bases). V lost 7 bases and J lost 11, with 26 bases in between. The CDR3 covers 15 residues. Germline V gene data show CDR1 as PRHDT and CDR2 as FYEKMQ (reference sequence). CDR3 protein: CASNPPAVRYNEQYF. The CDR3 region has the DNA TGTGCCAGCAACCCGCCAGCGGTAAGGTACAATGAGCAGTACTTC.

In its sample, this clonotype was seen a few times. This chain uses TRBV7-2 with TRBJ2-5; D call uncertain. V lost 2 bases, J lost 0 bases, and 13 bases lay in between. CDR1 SGHTA and CDR2 FQGNSA come from the germline V gene. CDR3 length: 16 amino acids. In DNA form, the CDR3 reads TGTGCCAGCAGCTTATTGGGATACCAGTACCAAGAGACCCAGTACTTC. It encodes CASSLLGYQYQETQYF.

This clonotype appeared a few times. The DNA of the CDR3 is TGCAGTGCTAGAATTGACGGCGGATCCTACGAGCAGTACTTC. Translating it yields CSARIDGGSYEQYF. The chain is built from TRBV20-1 and TRBJ2-7; D gene uncertain. Trimming shortened V by 2 bases and J by 1 base, and 12 bases separated the two germline ends. The length of the CDR3 is 14 residues. The V gene's germline CDR1 is DFQATT and CDR2 SNEGSKA (reference sequence).

In its sample, this clonotype was seen many times. The rearrangement joins TRBV2 to TRBJ2-6; D perhaps matches TRBD1 (5 bases). Trimming cost V 5 bases and J 0 bases, with 17 bases left between them. From germline, CDR1 is SNHLY and CDR2 FYNNEI. The CDR3 is 18 amino acids. The CDR3 DNA sequence: TGTGCCAGCAGTTTAGGGGCACTCTACCCCTCTGGGGCCAACGTCCTGACTTTC. Translated: CASSLGALYPSGANVLTF.

This chain connects TRBV7-2 to TRBJ2-7; no clear D gene. CDR1 is SGHTA and CDR2 is FQGNSA in the germline V gene. The V gene lost 2 bases and the J gene lost 7 bases, with 21 bases spanning the gap. The CDR3 is 16 amino acids. In DNA form, the CDR3 reads TGTGCCAGCAGCTTAAACGATTGGCGGACCGACAATGAGCAGTACTTC. Amino acid sequence: CASSLNDWRTDNEQYF.

The genes are TRBV7-6 and TRBJ1-6; D is uncertain. The ends were cut back, 8 bases at V and 9 bases at J, with 14 bases in the middle. The CDR3 covers 13 residues. CDR1 and CDR2 from the germline V gene are SGHVS and FNYEAQ. The CDR3 DNA follows: TGTGCCAGCGGCCAGGTCCTTAGTTCACCCCTCCACTTT. Protein product: CASGQVLSSPLHF.

This clonotype was counted between two and nine times. The chain joins TRBV7-3 to TRBJ2-7; 9 nucleotides line up with TRBD1. The V segment lost 4 bases and the J segment 5 bases; nucleotides outside the gene matches: 6. The CDR3 spans 14 residues. CDR1 and CDR2 from the germline V gene are SGHTA and FQGTGA. The CDR3 spells CASSSGTGSDEQYF. In DNA form, the CDR3 reads TGTGCCAGCAGCTCCGGGACAGGGTCGGACGAGCAGTACTTC.

Worth noting for this clonotype: With a much larger clone just one base away, this may be a read error. The gene calls are TRBV7-6 and TRBJ2-1; D gene unclear. The CDR3 is 11 amino acids. The germline CDR1 and CDR2 sequences are SGHVS and FNYEAQ. The germline V and J ends were trimmed by 5 bases and 10 bases, with 9 bases remaining between them. CDR3: CASSGDCEQFF. The CDR3 DNA sequence: TGTGCCAGCAGCGGAGACTGCGAGCAGTTCTTC.

About this clonotype: Mismatch with germline at one junction end may stem from a read error. The genes are TRBV29-1 and TRBJ2-3, with a tentative D call TRBD2 (5 bases). CDR3 length: 15 residues. CDR1 is SQVTM, CDR2 ANQGSEA, per germline. CDR3 sequence reads: CSVEDFIGGTDTQYF. Written as DNA, the CDR3 is TGCAGCGTGGAAGACTTCATCGGGGGCACAGATACGCAGTATTTT.

The CDR3, as DNA: TGTGCCAGCTGTGCCGAGGGGCGACACCACAATGAGCAGTTCTTC. Translated, it gives CASCAEGRHHNEQFF. The J gene is TRBJ2-1, the V gene TRBV6-1; D assignment may be TRBD1 or TRBD2 (5 bases each). This CDR3 is built from 15 residues. Germline assignment: CDR1 MNHNS and CDR2 SASEGT. Trimming pared 8 bases from V and 5 bases from J, leaving 19 bases between.

A single count supports this clonotype. V usage is TRBV4-2 and J usage is TRBJ1-2; 8 bases map to TRBD1. The germline gives CDR1 LGHNA, CDR2 YNFKEQ. The CDR3 loop spans 15 amino acids. With 5 bases clipped from V and 3 bases from J, the junction kept 8 bases outside the gene matches. CDR3 bases: TGTGCCAGCAGCGTGGGACAGGCCCCTGACTATGGCTACACCTTC. This sequence encodes CASSVGQAPDYGYTF.

The chain has TRBV29-1 and TRBJ2-6, with D possibly TRBD2 on 5 matching bases. CDR3 length: 13 amino acids. Germline V lookup: CDR1 SQVTM, CDR2 ANQGSEA. V dropped 6 bases and J dropped 4 bases, with 10 bases sitting between them. CDR3 loop: CSVKRTGANVLTF. In nucleotides, the CDR3 is TGCAGCGTAAAGCGGACCGGGGCCAACGTCCTGACTTTC.

The J gene is TRBJ1-5, the V gene TRBV6-1, with TRBD1 as a possible D gene (5 bases). Trimming removed 5 bases from V and 11 bases from J, with 16 bases in between. The germline gives CDR1 MNHNS, CDR2 SASEGT. There are 13 residues in the CDR3. CDR3 nucleotides: TGTGCCAGCAGTCAGGGACCGCCTGGGACCCAGCATTTT. Its translation: CASSQGPPGTQHF.

The chain has TRBV7-8 and TRBJ2-7, with 8 positions matching TRBD2. V trimming: 4 bases; J trimming: 0 bases; junction bases outside the gene matches: 20. The CDR3 has 20 amino acids. The germline V gene encodes CDR1 SGHVS and CDR2 FQNEAQ. The CDR3 sequence is CASSSSTKILASGFSYEQYF. CDR3 coding DNA: TGTGCCAGCAGCTCCTCCACCAAAATTCTCGCTAGCGGGTTCTCCTACGAGCAGTACTTC.

This clonotype showed up just once. One end of the junction fails to match germline, which may point to a read error. CDR3 region: CGSTQAAAGQPGEQYF. The DNA of the CDR3 is TGTGGCAGCACTCAAGCAGCTGCGGGACAGCCTGGGGAGCAGTACTTC. The chain has TRBV6-2 or TRBV6-3 and TRBJ2-4; D is perhaps TRBD1 (7 bases). The CDR3 is 16 amino acids. Germline loops: CDR1 MNHEY, CDR2 SVGEGT.

The table lists this clonotype with a few counts. V is TRBV6-2 or TRBV6-3 and J is TRBJ2-6, with D perhaps assigned TRBD1 or TRBD2 (5 bases each). The V end lost 5 bases, the J end lost 0 bases, and 14 bases lay between the germline ends. The CDR3 has 17 residues. Germline V gives CDR1 MNHEY, CDR2 SVGEGT. The DNA of the CDR3 is TGTGCCAGCAGTCCACCGGGACCGCGCTCTGGGGCCAACGTCCTGACTTTC. It translates to CASSPPGPRSGANVLTF.

This clonotype was observed a single time. One end of the junction varies from germline; a read error may be responsible. V usage is TRBV2 and J usage is TRBJ2-1; D gene uncertain. CDR1 and CDR2 from the germline V gene are SNHLY and FYNNEI. The CDR3 totals 15 residues. CDR3 residues: CASILDGSSYDEQFF. In nucleotides, the CDR3 is TGTGCCAGCATCCTTGACGGAAGCTCCTACGATGAGCAGTTCTTC. Looking up the rest from reference TRBV2 and TRBJ2-1 gives the full variable domain: EPEVTQTPSHQVTQMGQEVILRCVPISNHLYFYWYRQILGQKVEFLVSFYNNEISEKSEIFDDQFSVERPDGSNFTLKIRSTKLEDSAMYFCASILDGSSYDEQFFGPGTRLTVL.